Listed below are T cell receptor beta chains from one sample, sequenced in a study of CD8+ T cells in alopecia areata. Clones were read by immunoSEQ multiplex PCR, and TCRdb kept only the in-frame ones, dropping some. The data show about 120,000 clones, 50% to 75% seen once. The starting material was CD8+ T cells sorted from blood, obtained at week 4, from a patient treated with tofacitinib. These receptors all come from a human donor with alopecia areata. The CDR3 runs from the conserved cysteine through the conserved F or W. D genes are given only for firm matches. Rows may omit the clone size; those that give it use once, few, many or a size class.

cdr3_aa | cdr3_nt | j_call | v_call | clone_size | d_call
CASSLTGTAIGELFF | TGTGCCAGCAGCTTAACCGGGACAGCGATTGGGGAGCTGTTTTTT | TRBJ2-2 | TRBV9 | . | TRBD1
CASSEYRSGGPQETQYF | TGTGCCAGCAGTGAATATCGAAGCGGGGGCCCTCAAGAGACCCAGTACTTC | TRBJ2-5 | TRBV25-1 | . | TRBD2
CASSSFYWDNYTF | TGTGCCAGCAGCTCATTCTACTGGGACAACTACACCTTC | TRBJ1-2 | TRBV7-9 | . | .
CASSYRQETNYGYTF | TGTGCCAGCAGTTATCGACAGGAGACCAACTATGGCTACACCTTC | TRBJ1-2 | TRBV28 | . | .
CASSQGVSGGPVDTQYF | TGTGCCAGCAGCCAAGGCGTTTCGGGGGGGCCGGTAGATACGCAGTATTTT | TRBJ2-3 | TRBV4-2 | few | TRBD2
CASSLSPQGGWNGYTF | TGTGCCAGCAGTTTATCTCCGCAGGGGGGGTGGAATGGCTACACCTTC | TRBJ1-2 | TRBV27 | . | TRBD1
CASRVLNTEAFF | TGTGCCAGCAGAGTCCTGAACACTGAAGCTTTCTTT | TRBJ1-1 | TRBV2 | . | .
CAWNTGNSYEQYF | TGTGCCTGGAATACAGGGAACTCCTACGAGCAGTACTTC | TRBJ2-7 | TRBV30 | . | .
CAISEEDREETQYF | TGTGCCATCAGTGAGGAGGACAGGGAAGAGACCCAGTACTTC | TRBJ2-5 | TRBV10-3 | once | TRBD1
CASTLGSYNEQFF | TGTGCCAGCACGCTAGGCTCCTACAATGAGCAGTTCTTC | TRBJ2-1 | TRBV6-5 | once | .
CASSLRLAGNTGELFF | TGTGCCAGCAGCTTAAGACTAGCGGGGAACACCGGGGAGCTGTTTTTT | TRBJ2-2 | TRBV7-6 | . | TRBD2
CSATVAVANYGYTF | TGCAGCGCTACCGTGGCGGTTGCTAACTATGGCTACACCTTC | TRBJ1-2 | TRBV29-1 | . | .
CASSDGWGTEAFF | TGTGCCAGCAGCGACGGATGGGGCACTGAAGCTTTCTTT | TRBJ1-1 | TRBV6-5 | . | .
CAWSAPERLNTEAFF | TGTGCCTGGAGTGCGCCGGAAAGGTTGAACACTGAAGCTTTCTTT | TRBJ1-1 | TRBV30 | . | .
CASSFRPPNQPQHF | TGTGCCAGCAGCTTCCGCCCGCCCAATCAGCCCCAGCATTTT | TRBJ1-5 | TRBV7-8 | . | .
CASGGRAMNTEAFF | TGTGCCTCCGGGGGGAGGGCTATGAACACTGAAGCTTTCTTT | TRBJ1-1 | TRBV27 | few | .
CASSLDQGGETQYF | TGTGCCAGCAGCTTAGACCAGGGCGGCGAGACCCAGTACTTC | TRBJ2-5 | TRBV11-2 | . | .
CAWKEGGTEAFF | TGTGCCTGGAAGGAGGGGGGGACTGAAGCTTTCTTT | TRBJ1-1 | TRBV30 | . | .
CSAEGRGQDTGELFF | TGCAGCGCAGAGGGTAGGGGGCAGGACACCGGGGAGCTGTTTTTT | TRBJ2-2 | TRBV29-1 | . | TRBD1
CSVAETGGGYTF | TGCAGCGTGGCGGAGACCGGTGGGGGCTACACCTTC | TRBJ1-2 | TRBV29-1 | . | .
CSGGPAPNYGYTF | TGCAGCGGCGGACCGGCCCCTAACTATGGCTACACCTTC | TRBJ1-2 | TRBV29-1 | . | .
CASSPLPRGSTDTQYF | TGTGCCAGCAGCCCCCTTCCGCGGGGGAGCACAGATACGCAGTATTTT | TRBJ2-3 | TRBV9 | . | TRBD2
CASSIQGASGYTF | TGTGCCAGCAGTATACAGGGGGCGAGTGGCTACACCTTC | TRBJ1-2 | TRBV27 | . | TRBD1
CASSLGEQYF | TGTGCCAGCAGCTTAGGAGAGCAGTACTTC | TRBJ2-7 | TRBV7-2 | . | .
CASISSGNTIYF | TGTGCCAGCATAAGCTCTGGAAACACCATATATTTT | TRBJ1-3 | TRBV2 | . | .
CASSLGDMRGDTQYF | TGTGCCAGCAGCTTAGGGGACATGCGTGGAGATACGCAGTATTTT | TRBJ2-3 | TRBV11-1 | few | .
CASSLGTEAFF | TGTGCCAGCAGCCTAGGGACTGAAGCTTTCTTT | TRBJ1-1 | TRBV7-9 | . | .
CSVEESSYEQYF | TGCAGCGTTGAGGAGAGCTCCTACGAGCAGTACTTC | TRBJ2-7 | TRBV29-1 | . | .
CSVEGGLPEAFF | TGCAGCGTTGAAGGAGGGCTTCCGGAAGCTTTCTTT | TRBJ1-1 | TRBV29-1 | . | .
CASSEPGLSPHEQYF | TGTGCCAGCAGCGAACCGGGACTGTCCCCTCACGAGCAGTACTTC | TRBJ2-7 | TRBV4-2 | . | .
CSAQQGLSYEQYF | TGCAGCGCCCAACAGGGCCTCTCCTACGAGCAGTACTTC | TRBJ2-7 | TRBV29-1 | few | .
CASSLSVADGLNTEAFF | TGTGCCAGCAGCTTATCAGTGGCAGACGGACTGAACACTGAAGCTTTCTTT | TRBJ1-1 | TRBV7-2 | . | .